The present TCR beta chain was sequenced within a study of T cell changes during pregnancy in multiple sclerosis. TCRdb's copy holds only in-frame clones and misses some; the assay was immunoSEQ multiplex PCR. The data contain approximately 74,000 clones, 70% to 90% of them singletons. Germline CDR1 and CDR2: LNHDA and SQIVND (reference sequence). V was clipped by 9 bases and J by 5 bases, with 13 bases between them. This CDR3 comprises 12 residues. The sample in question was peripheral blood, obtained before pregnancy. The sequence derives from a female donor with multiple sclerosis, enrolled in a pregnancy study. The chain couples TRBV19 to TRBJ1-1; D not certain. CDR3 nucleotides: TGTGCCAGCGGGAGGTTTGTGACTGAAGCTTTCTTT. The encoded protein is CASGRFVTEAFF.